This TCR beta chain appears in the sequencing data of a study of blood T cell repertoires in COVID-19. Study-wide context: Spain, Italy and the United States supplied samples that represented acute and convalescent COVID-19. T cells, B-cell-depleted T cells, or PBMCs supplied cDNA or gDNA.

In the original workflow: Estimated nucleated cell counts came from reference gene primer amplification. The data were produced by immunoSEQ multiplex PCR, yet TCRdb's version contains in-frame clones alone and is incomplete. D and trimming were read from the DNA, whereas the V and J calls and clone size are those reported in that table. The profile shows 150,000 to 200,000 clones, almost 80% of them singletons. The CDR3 contains 13 residues. Germline V gene data show CDR1 as WNHNN and CDR2 as SYGVQD (reference sequence). The V and J ends lost 0 bases and 7 bases respectively, with 7 bases between them.

The chain combines TRBV10-1 with TRBJ2-1; TRBD1 might be the D (5 bases). This clonotype was sampled from a woman aged 70 to 79 with acute or convalescent COVID-19. Sequenced sample: peripheral blood. The CDR3 loop reads CASSESQGNEQFF. DNA of the CDR3: TGCGCCAGCAGTGAGTCTCAGGGAAATGAGCAGTTCTTC.